This T cell receptor beta chain was observed in a study of OX40 agonist ivuxolimab in advanced cancers. As for the study more broadly: The costimulatory receptor OX40 (CD134) was targeted by ivuxolimab, a fully human IgG2 agonistic monoclonal antibody. The paper reports the monotherapy dose-escalation portion (N ≈ 50 patients) of the phase I ivuxolimab trial. Prior anti-PD-1, anti-PD-L1 or anti-CTLA-4 therapy was permitted, and checkpoint inhibitors had been received by 30% to 40% of dose-escalation patients. The dose-escalation cohort was 82.7% male with a mean age of about 58 years, ranging from roughly 23 to 90. Intravenous ivuxolimab was administered to patients every 2 weeks at six dose levels: 0.01, 0.1, 0.3, 1.5, 3 and 10 mg/kg. The point of sequencing TCRbeta in the periphery was to test whether ivuxolimab changed TCR sequence diversity and drove clonal T-cell expansion. Of the roughly 50 dose-escalation patients, hepatocellular carcinoma was present in roughly 19, melanoma in around 15, renal cell carcinoma in 9 and head and neck cancer in 9. Partial responses occurred in three dose-escalation patients: two with cutaneous melanoma and one with hepatocellular carcinoma.

For sequencing of the TCRbeta CDR3 region, genomic DNA was extracted from the sorted cells. The immunoSEQ Assay was used to sequence the TCRbeta CDR3 regions. The clones in this table, taken by TCRdb from immuneACCESS, are in-frame only. Not every clone is retained; where verified, under half of the shortfall comes from an unresolved V gene, and the cause of the rest is unknown. Across this sample there are tens of thousands of clones, with 70% to 90% seen only once. Over 0.5% of the sample is taken by the ten largest. Looking up the germline V gene yields CDR1 SNHLY and CDR2 FYNNEI. From cysteine to phenylalanine, the CDR3 is 14 amino acids long. The DNA shown is the 42-base CDR3, in frame from base 1. The junction shows trimming of 6 bases on V and 4 bases on J, and the gene matches do not reach 7 bases of it. Overall study results and their limits: Clonal expansion of both CD4+ and CD8+ blood T cells was observed from baseline to week 6 at doses 0.1 to 3.0 mg/kg. The antigen specificity of the peripheral T cells that underwent clonal expansion was not determined. Low levels of normalized T-cell clonal expansion were also seen in some patients who did not respond. After ivuxolimab, CD8+ T cells had more expanded clones than CD4+ T cells on average. In partial responders in the 0.1-3.0 mg/kg groups, normalized peripheral clonal expansion was found to be among the lowest, especially among CD8+ T cells.

Of note for this clone: Its antigen remains unidentified. Per-nucleotide qualities are absent, and no much larger clonotype sits a single base away.

The trial excluded patients who had a history of autoimmune disease or were on systemic immunosuppression. In every dose cohort, peripheral blood was drawn for TCR sequencing at baseline, cycle 4 day 1, and cycle 7 day 1. The samples were drawn from a first-in-human, open-label, multicenter phase I dose-escalation trial of ivuxolimab. Adults with locally advanced or metastatic melanoma, renal cell carcinoma, hepatocellular carcinoma or head and neck squamous cell carcinoma were enrolled in the trial. Before TCR sequencing, CD4+ T cells and CD8+ T cells from peripheral blood were sorted into separate populations.

The sequence was collected from an adult with an advanced solid tumor such as melanoma, head and neck, liver or kidney cancer. This chain joins TRBV2 to TRBJ2-7, and 9 bases in between align with TRBD2. The source was CD4+ or CD8+ T cells sorted from blood, collected in a trial of the OX40 agonist ivuxolimab. The CDR3 region: CASSQLSGGYEQYF. The DNA is as follows: TGTGCCAGCAGCCAATTGAGCGGGGGGTACGAGCAGTACTTC.